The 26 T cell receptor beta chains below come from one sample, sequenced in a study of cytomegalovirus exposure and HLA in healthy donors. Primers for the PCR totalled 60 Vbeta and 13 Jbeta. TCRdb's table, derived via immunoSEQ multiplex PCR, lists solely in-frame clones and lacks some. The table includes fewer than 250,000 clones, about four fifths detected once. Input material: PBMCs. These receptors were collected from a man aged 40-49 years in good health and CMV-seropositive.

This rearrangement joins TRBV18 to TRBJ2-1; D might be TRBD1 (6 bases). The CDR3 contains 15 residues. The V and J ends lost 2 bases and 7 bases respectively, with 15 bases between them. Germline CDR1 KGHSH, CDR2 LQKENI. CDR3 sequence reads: CASSPGGRRRNEQFF. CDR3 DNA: TGTGCCAGCTCACCAGGGGGCCGGCGGCGGAATGAGCAGTTCTTC. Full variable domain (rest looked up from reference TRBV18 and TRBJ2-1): NAGVMQNPRHLVRRRGQEARLRCSPMKGHSHVYWYRQLPEEGLKFMVYLQKENIIDESGMPKERFSAEFPKEGPSILRIQQVVRGDSAAYFCASSPGGRRRNEQFFGPGTRLTVL.

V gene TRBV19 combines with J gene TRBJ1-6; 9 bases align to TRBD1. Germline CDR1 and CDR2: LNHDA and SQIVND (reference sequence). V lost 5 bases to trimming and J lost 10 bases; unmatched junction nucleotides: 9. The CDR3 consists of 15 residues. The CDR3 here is CASSSTGGGRSPLHF. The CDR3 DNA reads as TGTGCCAGTAGTTCAACAGGGGGCGGTAGGTCACCCCTCCACTTT.

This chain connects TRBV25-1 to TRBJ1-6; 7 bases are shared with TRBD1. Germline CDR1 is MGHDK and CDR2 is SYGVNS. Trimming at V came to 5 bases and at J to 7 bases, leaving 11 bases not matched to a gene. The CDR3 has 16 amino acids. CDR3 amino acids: CASSWPSGTENSPLHF. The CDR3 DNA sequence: TGTGCCAGCAGTTGGCCATCCGGGACAGAGAATTCACCCCTCCACTTT.

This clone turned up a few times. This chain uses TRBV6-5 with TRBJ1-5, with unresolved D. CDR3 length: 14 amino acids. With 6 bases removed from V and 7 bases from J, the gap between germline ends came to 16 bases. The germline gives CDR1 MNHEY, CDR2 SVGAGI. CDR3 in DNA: TGTGCCAGCAGCTCCCACTTCGGGGTGCAGCCCCAGCATTTT. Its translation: CASSSHFGVQPQHF.

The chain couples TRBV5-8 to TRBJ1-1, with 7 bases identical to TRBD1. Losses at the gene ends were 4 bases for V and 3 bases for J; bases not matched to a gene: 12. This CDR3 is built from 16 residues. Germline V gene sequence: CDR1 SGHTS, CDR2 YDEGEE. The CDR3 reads CASSLSTGEGDTEAFF. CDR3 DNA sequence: TGTGCCAGCAGCCTCTCAACAGGGGAAGGGGACACTGAAGCTTTCTTT.

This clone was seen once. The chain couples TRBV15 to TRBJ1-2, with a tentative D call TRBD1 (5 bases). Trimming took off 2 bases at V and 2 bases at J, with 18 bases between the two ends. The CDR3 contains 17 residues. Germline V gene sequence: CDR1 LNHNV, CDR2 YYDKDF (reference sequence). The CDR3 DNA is TGTGCCACCAGCAGAAATTTCGAGGTGGGACTAAACTATGGCTACACCTTC. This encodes CATSRNFEVGLNYGYTF.

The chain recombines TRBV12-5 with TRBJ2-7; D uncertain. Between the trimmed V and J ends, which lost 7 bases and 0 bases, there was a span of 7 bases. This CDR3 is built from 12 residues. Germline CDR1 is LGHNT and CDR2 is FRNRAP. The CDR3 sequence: CASARPSYEQYF. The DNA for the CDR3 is TGTGCTAGTGCGAGGCCCTCCTACGAGCAGTACTTC.

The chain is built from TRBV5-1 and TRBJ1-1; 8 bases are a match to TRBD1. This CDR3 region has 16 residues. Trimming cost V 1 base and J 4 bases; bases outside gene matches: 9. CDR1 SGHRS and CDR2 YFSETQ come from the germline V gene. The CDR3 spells CASSLTPDRAVTEAFF. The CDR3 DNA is TGCGCCAGCAGCTTGACCCCGGACAGGGCGGTCACTGAAGCTTTCTTT.

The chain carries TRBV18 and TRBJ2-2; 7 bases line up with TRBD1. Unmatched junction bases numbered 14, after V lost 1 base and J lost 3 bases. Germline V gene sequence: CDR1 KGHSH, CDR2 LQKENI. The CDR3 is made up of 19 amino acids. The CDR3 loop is CASSPRFTGAPSDTGELFF. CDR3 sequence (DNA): TGTGCCAGCTCACCACGATTCACAGGGGCGCCTTCGGACACCGGGGAGCTGTTTTTT. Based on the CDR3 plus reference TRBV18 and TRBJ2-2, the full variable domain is NAGVMQNPRHLVRRRGQEARLRCSPMKGHSHVYWYRQLPEEGLKFMVYLQKENIIDESGMPKERFSAEFPKEGPSILRIQQVVRGDSAAYFCASSPRFTGAPSDTGELFFGEGSRLTVL.

CDR3 in amino acids: CASRAADQETQYF. The CDR3 DNA is TGTGCCAGCAGGGCAGCGGACCAAGAGACCCAGTACTTC. The V gene is TRBV7-6, the J gene TRBJ2-5, with TRBD2 as a possible D gene (5 bases). This CDR3 is 13 amino acids long. V gave up 6 bases and J gave up 0 bases, with 8 bases separating them. The germline CDR1 and CDR2 sequences are SGHVS and FNYEAQ.

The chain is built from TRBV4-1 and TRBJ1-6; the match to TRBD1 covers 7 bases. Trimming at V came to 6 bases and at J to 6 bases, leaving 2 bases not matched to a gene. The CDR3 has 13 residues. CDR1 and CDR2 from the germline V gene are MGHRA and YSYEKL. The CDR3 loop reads CASSNRGNSPLHF. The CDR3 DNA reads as TGCGCCAGCAGTAACAGGGGTAATTCACCCCTCCACTTT.

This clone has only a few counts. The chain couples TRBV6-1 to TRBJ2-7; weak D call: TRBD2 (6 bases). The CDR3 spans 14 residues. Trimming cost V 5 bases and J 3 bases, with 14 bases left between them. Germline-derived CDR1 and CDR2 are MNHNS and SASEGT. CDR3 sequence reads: CASSTMRGYYEQYF. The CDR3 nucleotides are TGTGCCAGCAGTACTATGCGGGGTTACTACGAGCAGTACTTC.

In DNA, the CDR3 is TGTGCCAGCAGCACTTACAATGAGCAGTTCTTC. Its protein product is CASSTYNEQFF. The chain couples TRBV7-2 to TRBJ2-1; D gene uncertain. This CDR3 region has 11 residues. Looked up from germline, CDR1 is SGHTA and CDR2 is FQGNSA. With 5 bases removed from V and 4 bases from J, the gap between germline ends came to 3 bases.

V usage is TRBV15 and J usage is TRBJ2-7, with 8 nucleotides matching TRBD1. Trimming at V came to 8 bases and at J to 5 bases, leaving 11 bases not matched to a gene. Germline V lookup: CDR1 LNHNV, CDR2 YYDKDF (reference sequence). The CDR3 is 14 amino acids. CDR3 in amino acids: CATRQDRENDEQYF. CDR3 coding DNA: TGTGCCACCCGTCAGGACAGGGAGAACGACGAGCAGTACTTC.

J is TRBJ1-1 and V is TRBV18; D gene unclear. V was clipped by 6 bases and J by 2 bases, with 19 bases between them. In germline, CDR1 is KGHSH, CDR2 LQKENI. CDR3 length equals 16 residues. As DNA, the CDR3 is TGTGCCAGCTCCCTCAGAGGGCCCGCGCTAAACACTGAAGCTTTCTTT. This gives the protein CASSLRGPALNTEAFF.

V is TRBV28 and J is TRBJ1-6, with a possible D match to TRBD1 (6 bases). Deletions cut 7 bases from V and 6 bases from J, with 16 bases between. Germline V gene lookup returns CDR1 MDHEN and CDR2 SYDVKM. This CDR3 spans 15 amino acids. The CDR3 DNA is TGTGCCAGCACCCCCACGGGGGGCCGTAATTCACCCCTCCACTTT. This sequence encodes CASTPTGGRNSPLHF.

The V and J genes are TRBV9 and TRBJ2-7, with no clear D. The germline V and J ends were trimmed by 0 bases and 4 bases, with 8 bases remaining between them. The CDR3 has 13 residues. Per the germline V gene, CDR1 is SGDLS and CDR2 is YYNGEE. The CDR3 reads CASSVDPGYEQYF. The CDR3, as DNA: TGTGCCAGCAGCGTAGACCCGGGTTACGAGCAGTACTTC.

The CDR3 nucleotides are TGTGCCAGCTCACCACCGCCTTGGACTAGCGGGGGCACAGATACGCAGTATTTT. Translated, it gives CASSPPPWTSGGTDTQYF. V is TRBV18 and J is TRBJ2-3; TRBD2 agrees at 12 bases. V dropped 0 bases and J dropped 1; count of bases not matched to a gene: 5. The CDR3 is 18 residues long. From germline, CDR1 is KGHSH and CDR2 LQKENI.

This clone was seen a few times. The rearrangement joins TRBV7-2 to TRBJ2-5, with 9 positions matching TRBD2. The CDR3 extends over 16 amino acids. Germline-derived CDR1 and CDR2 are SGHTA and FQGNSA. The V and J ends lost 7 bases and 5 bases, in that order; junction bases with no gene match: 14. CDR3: CASIKELAGGLETQYF. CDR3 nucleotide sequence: TGTGCCAGCATCAAAGAGTTGGCGGGAGGGCTTGAGACCCAGTACTTC.

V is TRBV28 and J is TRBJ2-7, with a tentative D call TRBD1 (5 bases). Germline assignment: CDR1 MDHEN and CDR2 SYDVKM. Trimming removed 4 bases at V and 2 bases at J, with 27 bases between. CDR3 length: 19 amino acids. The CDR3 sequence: CASSSRDLRTEFTPYEQYF. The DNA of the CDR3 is TGTGCCAGCAGTTCCAGGGATTTGAGGACGGAATTTACTCCCTACGAGCAGTACTTC.

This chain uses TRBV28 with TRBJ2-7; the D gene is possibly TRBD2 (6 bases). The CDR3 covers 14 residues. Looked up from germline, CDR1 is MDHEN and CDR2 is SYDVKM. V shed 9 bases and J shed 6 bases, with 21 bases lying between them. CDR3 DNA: TGTGCCAGTCGGTTCCTGCGGGAATCGGGCGAGCAGTACTTC. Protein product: CASRFLRESGEQYF.

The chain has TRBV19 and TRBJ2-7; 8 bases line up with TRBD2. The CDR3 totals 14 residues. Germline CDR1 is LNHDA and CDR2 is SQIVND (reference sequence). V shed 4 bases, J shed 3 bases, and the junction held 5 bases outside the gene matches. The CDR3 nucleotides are TGTGCCAGTAGTACTACCGGGACTAGCTACGAGCAGTACTTC. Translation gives CASSTTGTSYEQYF.

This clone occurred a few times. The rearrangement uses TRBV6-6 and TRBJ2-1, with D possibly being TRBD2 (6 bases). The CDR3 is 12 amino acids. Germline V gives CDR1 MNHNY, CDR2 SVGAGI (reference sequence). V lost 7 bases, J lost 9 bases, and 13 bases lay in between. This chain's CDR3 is CASTPYGGEQFF. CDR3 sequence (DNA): TGTGCCAGCACTCCATACGGGGGTGAGCAGTTCTTC.

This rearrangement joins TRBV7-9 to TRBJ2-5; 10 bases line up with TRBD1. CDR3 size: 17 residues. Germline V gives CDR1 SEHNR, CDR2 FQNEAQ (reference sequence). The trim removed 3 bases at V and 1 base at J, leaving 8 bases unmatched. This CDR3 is CASSFDRDRGFQETQYF. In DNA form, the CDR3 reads TGTGCCAGCAGCTTCGACCGGGACAGGGGATTCCAAGAGACCCAGTACTTC.

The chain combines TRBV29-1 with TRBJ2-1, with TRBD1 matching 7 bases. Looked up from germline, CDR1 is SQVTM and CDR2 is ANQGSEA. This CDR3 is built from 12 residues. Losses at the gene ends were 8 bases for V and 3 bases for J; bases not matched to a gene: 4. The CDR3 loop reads CSPRDSYNEQFF. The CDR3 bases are TGCAGCCCCCGGGACAGCTACAATGAGCAGTTCTTC.

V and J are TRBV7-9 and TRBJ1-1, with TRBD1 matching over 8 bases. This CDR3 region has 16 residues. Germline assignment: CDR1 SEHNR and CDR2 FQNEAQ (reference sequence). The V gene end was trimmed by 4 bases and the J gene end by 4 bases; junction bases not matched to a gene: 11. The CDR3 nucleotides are TGTGCCAGCAGCTCGCTGAGGGGCAGGGGGCCCACTGAAGCTTTCTTT. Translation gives CASSSLRGRGPTEAFF.